The T cell receptor beta chain described here comes from a study of blood T cell repertoires in COVID-19. Looking at the study overall: COVID-19 samples collected from the United States, Italy and Spain covered acute and convalescent phases. Sample material is recorded as cDNA or gDNA derived from T cells, B-cell-depleted T cells, or PBMCs.

Under the authors' procedure: By means of reference gene primer amplification, nucleated cell counts were estimated. Sequenced by immunoSEQ multiplex PCR; TCRdb stores in-frame clones only, minus some. From that table come the V and J calls and clone size; the DNA was used to work out D and trimming. The sample consists of over 150,000 clones, approximately 86% of them appearing once. The V gene's germline CDR1 is SGHTA and CDR2 FQGTGA. The CDR3 is 13 amino acids. Trimming left V 5 bases short and J 4 bases short, with 11 bases between. The chain combines TRBV7-3 with TRBJ1-1; the D gene is possibly TRBD1 (5 bases). Sequencing was done on a sample of peripheral blood. This receptor was obtained from a woman of 80 years or more with COVID-19, enrolled during active disease. As DNA, the CDR3 is TGTGCCAGCAGCCGGAGGGGTGGCACTGAAGCTTTCTTT. Translating gives CASSRRGGTEAFF.